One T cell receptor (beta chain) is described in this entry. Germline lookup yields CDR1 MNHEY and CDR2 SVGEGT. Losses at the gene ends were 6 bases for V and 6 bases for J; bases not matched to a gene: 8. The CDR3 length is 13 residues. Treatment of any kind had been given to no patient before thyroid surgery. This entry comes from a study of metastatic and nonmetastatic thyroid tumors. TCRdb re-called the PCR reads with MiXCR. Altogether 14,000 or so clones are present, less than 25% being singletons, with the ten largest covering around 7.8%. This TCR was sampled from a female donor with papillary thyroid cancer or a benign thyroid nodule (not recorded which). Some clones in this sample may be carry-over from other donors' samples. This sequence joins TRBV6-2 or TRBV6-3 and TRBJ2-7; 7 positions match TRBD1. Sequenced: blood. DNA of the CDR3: TGTGCCAGCAGCCTCCTACCAGGGGGCGAGCAGTACTTC. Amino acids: CASSLLPGGEQYF.